A single sample is the source of the 11 T cell receptor beta chains below, sequenced in a study of control samples from healthy donors and cancer patients. Clones were read by immunoSEQ multiplex PCR, and TCRdb kept only the in-frame ones, dropping some. The table has more than 120,000 clones, more than 85% seen once. Sequencing was performed on blood. The receptors derive from a man aged 25 to 40 in good health.

This chain uses TRBV19 with TRBJ1-2; 10 nucleotides match TRBD1. CDR1 and CDR2 from the germline V gene are LNHDA and SQIVND (reference sequence). Germline trimming cut 3 bases from V and 2 bases from J; bases unmatched to any gene: 3. The CDR3 totals 15 residues. The CDR3 here is CASSIKTGGNYGYTF. CDR3 coding DNA: TGTGCCAGTAGTATTAAGACAGGGGGCAACTATGGCTACACCTTC.

With respect to this clone: Other DNA sequences within the sample encode an identical CDR3. The chain carries TRBV5-4 and TRBJ1-1; D might be TRBD1 (5 bases). CDR1 is SGHNT and CDR2 is YYREEE in the germline V gene (reference sequence). The V end lost 2 bases, the J end lost 2 bases, and 7 bases lay between the germline ends. The CDR3 is 13 amino acids. CDR3 DNA sequence: TGTGCCAGCAGCTTAACAGGAAACACTGAAGCTTTCTTT. This translates into CASSLTGNTEAFF.

This clone was detected only once. J is TRBJ1-5 and V is TRBV27; TRBD1 agrees at 8 bases. CDR1 is MNHEY and CDR2 is SMNVEV in the germline V gene (reference sequence). CDR3 size: 16 residues. The junction had 7 bases not matched to a gene; V was cut back by 5 bases and J by 1 base. The chain's CDR3 is CASSITGGGSNQPQHF. CDR3 nucleotide sequence: TGTGCCAGCAGTATAACAGGGGGAGGAAGCAATCAGCCCCAGCATTTT.

The rearrangement links TRBV6-5 to TRBJ2-3; perhaps TRBD1 as D (5 bases). Germline V gene sequence: CDR1 MNHEY, CDR2 SVGAGI. The V end lost 7 bases, the J end lost 0 bases, and 11 bases lay between the germline ends. The CDR3 consists of 14 residues. The CDR3 here is CASTRTHSTDTQYF. CDR3 sequence (DNA): TGTGCCAGCACCCGGACACATAGCACAGATACGCAGTATTTT.

The chain joins TRBV21-1 to TRBJ1-2. TRBV21-1 is recorded as a pseudogene. The CDR3 loop spans 15 amino acids. CDR3 coding DNA: TGTGCCAGCAGCAAAGCGCGACCTCTCCCGGGGGGCTACACCTTC. As protein: CASSKARPLPGGYTF.

This chain uses TRBV24-1 with TRBJ2-1; 9 bases map to TRBD1. Per the germline V gene, CDR1 is KGHDR and CDR2 is SFDVKD. V shed 0 bases, J shed 8 bases, and the junction held 4 bases outside the gene matches. This CDR3 spans 15 amino acids. In DNA, the CDR3 is TGTGCCACCAGTGATTTGCAGACAGGGGGGTATGAGCAGTTCTTC. Translating gives CATSDLQTGGYEQFF.

The chain carries TRBV4-2 and TRBJ2-3; 10 nucleotides align to TRBD2. CDR3 length equals 16 residues. J was trimmed by 1 base and V by 0 bases; bases with no gene match: 1. CDR1 and CDR2 (germline): LGHNA, YNFKEQ. The CDR3 here is CASSQDLAGGTDTQYF. In nucleotides, the CDR3 is TGTGCCAGCAGCCAAGATCTAGCGGGGGGCACAGATACGCAGTATTTT.

The J gene is TRBJ2-2, the V gene TRBV5-1; TRBD1 agrees at 9 bases. The CDR3 loop spans 17 amino acids. The trim removed 2 bases at V and 0 bases at J, leaving 5 bases unmatched. Germline lookup yields CDR1 SGHRS and CDR2 YFSETQ. The CDR3 is CASSFTGTGTNTGELFF. For the CDR3, the DNA is TGCGCCAGCAGCTTCACCGGGACAGGGACGAACACCGGGGAGCTGTTTTTT.

This chain connects TRBV10-2 to TRBJ2-2; either TRBD1 or TRBD2 may fit D (5 bases each). The CDR3 runs to 15 residues. Between the trimmed V and J ends, which lost 6 bases and 6 bases, there was a span of 17 bases. The germline V gene has CDR1 WSHSY and CDR2 SAAADI. The CDR3 nucleotides read TGCGCCAGCAGCCAAGACGCGGTGGGGGCCGGGGAGCTGTTTTTT. It codes for CASSQDAVGAGELFF.

The rearrangement uses TRBV11-2 and TRBJ1-1; no firm D call. This CDR3 is built from 12 residues. The ends were cut back, 5 bases at V and 1 base at J, with 5 bases in the middle. Germline CDR1 reads SGHAT; CDR2 reads FQNNGV. The CDR3 here is CASSPGNTEAFF. In DNA form, the CDR3 reads TGTGCCAGCAGCCCAGGGAACACTGAAGCTTTCTTT.

The chain recombines TRBV5-1 with TRBJ1-5, with TRBD1 as a possible D gene (5 bases). Germline-derived CDR1 and CDR2 are SGHRS and YFSETQ. The CDR3 consists of 13 residues. The V and J ends lost 4 bases and 0 bases respectively, with 5 bases between them. The CDR3 spells CASSQGSNQPQHF. The CDR3 DNA sequence: TGCGCCAGCAGCCAGGGTAGCAATCAGCCCCAGCATTTT.